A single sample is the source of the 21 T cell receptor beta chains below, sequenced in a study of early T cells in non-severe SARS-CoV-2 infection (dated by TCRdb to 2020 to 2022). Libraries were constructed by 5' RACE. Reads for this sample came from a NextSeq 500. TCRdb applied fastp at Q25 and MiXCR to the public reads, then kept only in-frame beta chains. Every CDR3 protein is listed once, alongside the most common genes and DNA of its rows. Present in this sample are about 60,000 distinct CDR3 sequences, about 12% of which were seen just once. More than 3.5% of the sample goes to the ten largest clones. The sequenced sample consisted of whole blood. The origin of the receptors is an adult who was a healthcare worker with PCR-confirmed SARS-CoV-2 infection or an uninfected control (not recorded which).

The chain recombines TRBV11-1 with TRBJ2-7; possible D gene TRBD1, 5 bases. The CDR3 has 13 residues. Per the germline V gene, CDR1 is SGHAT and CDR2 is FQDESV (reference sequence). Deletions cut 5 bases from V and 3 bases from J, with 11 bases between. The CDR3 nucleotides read TGTGCCAGCAGCCCCGACAGAGTCTACGAGCAGTACTTC. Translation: CASSPDRVYEQYF.

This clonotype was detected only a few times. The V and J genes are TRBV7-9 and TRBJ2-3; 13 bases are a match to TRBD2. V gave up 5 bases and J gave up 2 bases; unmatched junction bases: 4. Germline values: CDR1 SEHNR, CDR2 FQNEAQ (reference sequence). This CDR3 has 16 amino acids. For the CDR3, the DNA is TGTGCCAGCAGCCTGGGGACTAGCGGGGTCACAGATACGCAGTATTTT. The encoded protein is CASSLGTSGVTDTQYF. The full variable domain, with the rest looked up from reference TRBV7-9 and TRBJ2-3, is DTGVSQNPRHKITKRGQNVTFRCDPISEHNRLYWYRQTLGQGPEFLTYFQNEAQLEKSRLLSDRFSAERPKGSFSTLEIQRTEQGDSAMYLCASSLGTSGVTDTQYFGPGTRLTVL.

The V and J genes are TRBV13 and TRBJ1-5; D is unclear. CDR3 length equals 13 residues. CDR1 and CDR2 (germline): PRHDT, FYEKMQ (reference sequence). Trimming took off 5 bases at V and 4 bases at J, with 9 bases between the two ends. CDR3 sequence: CASSRAGNQPQHF. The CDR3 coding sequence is TGTGCCAGCAGCAGGGCGGGAAATCAGCCCCAGCATTTT. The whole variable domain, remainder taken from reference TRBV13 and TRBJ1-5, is AAGVIQSPRHLIKEKRETATLKCYPIPRHDTVYWYQQGPGQDPQFLISFYEKMQSDKGSIPDRFSAQQFSDYHSELNMSSLELGDSALYFCASSRAGNQPQHFGDGTRLSIL.

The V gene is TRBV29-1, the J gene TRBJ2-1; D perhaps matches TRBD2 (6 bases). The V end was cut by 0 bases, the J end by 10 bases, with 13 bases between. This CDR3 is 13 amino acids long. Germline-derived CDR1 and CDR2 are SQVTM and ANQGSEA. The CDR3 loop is CSVEDWRDNEQFF. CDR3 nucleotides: TGCAGCGTTGAAGATTGGCGGGATAACGAGCAGTTCTTC.

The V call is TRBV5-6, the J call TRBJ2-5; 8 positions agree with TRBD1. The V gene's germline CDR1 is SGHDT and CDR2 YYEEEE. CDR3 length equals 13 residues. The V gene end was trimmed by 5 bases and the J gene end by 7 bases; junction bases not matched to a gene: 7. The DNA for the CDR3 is TGTGCCAGCAGTAGAGACAGGGGCGGGACCCAGTACTTC. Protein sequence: CASSRDRGGTQYF.

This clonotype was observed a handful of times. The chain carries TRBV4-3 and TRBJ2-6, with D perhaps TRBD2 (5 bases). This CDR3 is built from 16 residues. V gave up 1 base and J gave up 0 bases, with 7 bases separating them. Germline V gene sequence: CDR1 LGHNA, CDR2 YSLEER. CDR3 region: CASSQVEGSGANVLTF. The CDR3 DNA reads TGCGCCAGCAGCCAAGTTGAGGGCTCTGGGGCCAACGTCCTGACTTTC.

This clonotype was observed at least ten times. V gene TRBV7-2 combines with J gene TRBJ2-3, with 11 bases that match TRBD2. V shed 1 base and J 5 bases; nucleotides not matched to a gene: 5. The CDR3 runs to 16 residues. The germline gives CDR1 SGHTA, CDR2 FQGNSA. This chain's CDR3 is CASSLVAGGAGDTQYF. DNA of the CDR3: TGTGCCAGCAGCTTAGTAGCGGGGGGGGCAGGAGATACGCAGTATTTT.

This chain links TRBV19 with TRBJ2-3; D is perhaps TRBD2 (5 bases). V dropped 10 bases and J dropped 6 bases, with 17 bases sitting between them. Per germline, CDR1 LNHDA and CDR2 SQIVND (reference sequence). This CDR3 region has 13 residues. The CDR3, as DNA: TGTGCCACCACAGAGGGTGTGTCGGATACGCAGTATTTT. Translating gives CATTEGVSDTQYF.

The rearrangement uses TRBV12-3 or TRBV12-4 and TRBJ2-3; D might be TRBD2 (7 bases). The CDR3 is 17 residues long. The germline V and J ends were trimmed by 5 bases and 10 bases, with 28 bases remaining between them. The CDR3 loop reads CASSVLGTSEGGLAQYF. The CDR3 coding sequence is TGTGCCAGCAGTGTGTTAGGTACTAGCGAGGGGGGCTTGGCGCAGTATTTT.

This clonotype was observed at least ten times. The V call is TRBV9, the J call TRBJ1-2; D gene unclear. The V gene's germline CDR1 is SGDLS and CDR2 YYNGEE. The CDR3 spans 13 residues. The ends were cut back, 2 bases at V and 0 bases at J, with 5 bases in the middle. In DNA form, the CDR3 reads TGTGCCAGCAGCGTCGAGTCTAACTATGGCTACACCTTC. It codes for CASSVESNYGYTF.

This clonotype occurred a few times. CDR3 amino acids: CSVELVHESSYEQYF. The CDR3 DNA reads TGCAGCGTTGAATTGGTGCACGAGAGCTCCTACGAGCAGTACTTC. The V gene is TRBV29-1, the J gene TRBJ2-7; D remains unclear. The CDR3 has 15 residues. Germline V gene lookup returns CDR1 SQVTM and CDR2 ANQGSEA. V lost 2 bases, J lost 0 bases, and 14 bases lay in between.

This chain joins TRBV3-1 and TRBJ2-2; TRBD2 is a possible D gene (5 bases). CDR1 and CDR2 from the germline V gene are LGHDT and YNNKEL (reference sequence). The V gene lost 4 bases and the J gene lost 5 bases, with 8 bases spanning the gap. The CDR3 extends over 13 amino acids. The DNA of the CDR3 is TGTGCCAGCAGCCTTCAGCGGACCGGGGAGCTGTTTTTT. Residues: CASSLQRTGELFF.

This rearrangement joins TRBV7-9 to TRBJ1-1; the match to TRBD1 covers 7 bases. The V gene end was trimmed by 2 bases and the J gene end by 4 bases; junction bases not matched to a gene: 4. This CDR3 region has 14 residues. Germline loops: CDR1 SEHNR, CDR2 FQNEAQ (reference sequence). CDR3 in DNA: TGTGCCAGCAGCTTACACAGGGGCGGCACTGAAGCTTTCTTT. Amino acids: CASSLHRGGTEAFF.

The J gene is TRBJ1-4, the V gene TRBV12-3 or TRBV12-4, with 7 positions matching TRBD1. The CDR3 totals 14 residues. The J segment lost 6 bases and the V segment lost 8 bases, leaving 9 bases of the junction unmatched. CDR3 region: CASGQQGYDEKLFF. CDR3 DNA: TGTGCCAGCGGTCAACAGGGGTATGATGAAAAACTGTTTTTT.

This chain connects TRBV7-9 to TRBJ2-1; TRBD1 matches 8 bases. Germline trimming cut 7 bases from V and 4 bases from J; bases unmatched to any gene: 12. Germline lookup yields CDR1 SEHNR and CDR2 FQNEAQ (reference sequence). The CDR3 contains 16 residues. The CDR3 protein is CASNSGTGLQYNEQFF. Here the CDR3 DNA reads TGTGCCAGCAACTCCGGGACAGGTCTGCAGTACAATGAGCAGTTCTTC.

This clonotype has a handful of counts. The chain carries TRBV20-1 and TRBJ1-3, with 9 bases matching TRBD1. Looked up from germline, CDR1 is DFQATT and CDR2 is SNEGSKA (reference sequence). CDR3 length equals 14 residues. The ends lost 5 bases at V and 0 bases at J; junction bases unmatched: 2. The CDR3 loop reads CSAETGGSGNTIYF. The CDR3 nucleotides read TGCAGTGCTGAGACAGGGGGCTCTGGAAACACCATATATTTT.

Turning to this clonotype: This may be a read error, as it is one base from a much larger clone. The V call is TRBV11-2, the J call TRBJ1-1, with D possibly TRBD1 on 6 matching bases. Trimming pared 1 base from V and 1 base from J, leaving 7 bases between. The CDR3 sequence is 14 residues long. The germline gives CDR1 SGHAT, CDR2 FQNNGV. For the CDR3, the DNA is TGTGCCAGCAGCTTAGGGGACAAGAACACTGAAGCTTTCTTT. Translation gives CASSLGDKNTEAFF.

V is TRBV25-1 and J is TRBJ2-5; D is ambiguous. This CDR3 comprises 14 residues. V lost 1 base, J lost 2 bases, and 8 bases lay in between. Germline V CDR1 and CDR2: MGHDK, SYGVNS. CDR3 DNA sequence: TGTGCCAGCAGTGAATCGGCATTTCAAGAGACCCAGTACTTC. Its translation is CASSESAFQETQYF.

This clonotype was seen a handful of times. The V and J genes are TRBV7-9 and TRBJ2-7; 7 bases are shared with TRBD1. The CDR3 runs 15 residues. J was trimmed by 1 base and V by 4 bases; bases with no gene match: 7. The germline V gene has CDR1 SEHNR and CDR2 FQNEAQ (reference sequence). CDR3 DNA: TGTGCCAGCAGCTGGCCGGGACAGAGTTCCTACGAGCAGTACTTC. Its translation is CASSWPGQSSYEQYF.

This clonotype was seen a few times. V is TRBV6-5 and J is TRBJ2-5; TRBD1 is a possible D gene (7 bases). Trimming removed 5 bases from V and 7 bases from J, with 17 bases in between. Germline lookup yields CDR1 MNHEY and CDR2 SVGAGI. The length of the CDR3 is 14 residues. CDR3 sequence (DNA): TGTGCCAGCAGTATCCGGAGGGGGCAGGGGACCCAGTACTTC. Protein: CASSIRRGQGTQYF.

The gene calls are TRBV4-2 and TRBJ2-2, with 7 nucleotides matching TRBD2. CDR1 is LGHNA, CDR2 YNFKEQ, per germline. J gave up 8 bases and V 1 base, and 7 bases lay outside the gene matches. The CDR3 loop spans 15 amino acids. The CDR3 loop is CASSQALTSDGELFF. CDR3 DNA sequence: TGTGCCAGCAGCCAAGCCCTAACTAGCGATGGGGAGCTGTTTTTT.